The rows below give T cell receptor beta chains drawn from one sample of a study of cytomegalovirus exposure and HLA in healthy donors. Data came from immunoSEQ multiplex PCR; TCRdb stores just in-frame clones and leaves some out. The table records under 150,000 clones, 60% to 85% of them present only once. Sequenced sample: PBMCs. Receptors originate from a woman between 35 and 50 years old in good health and CMV-seronegative. Both conserved end residues are part of each CDR3. A D gene is named only where the DNA matches it firmly. A clone size is listed for some rows: how often the clone was seen (once, few, many), or a class if it is expanded.

V	D	J	length	size	CDR3	DNA
TRBV5-8	NA	TRBJ2-7	16	NA	CASSFRAGPNPYEQYF	TGTGCCAGCAGCTTCAGGGCAGGGCCAAATCCCTACGAGCAGTACTTC
TRBV27	TRBD1	TRBJ2-4	15	NA	CASSSVGQGKNIQYF	TGTGCCAGCAGTTCTGTTGGACAGGGGAAAAACATTCAGTACTTC
TRBV6-5	NA	TRBJ1-2	15	NA	CASGLRRRSNYGYTF	TGTGCCAGCGGTTTAAGGCGGCGATCTAACTATGGCTACACCTTC
TRBV27	TRBD1	TRBJ2-6	17	NA	CASRGAQGALGANVLTF	TGTGCCAGCAGAGGGGCACAGGGGGCGCTTGGGGCCAACGTCCTGACTTTC
TRBV10-2	NA	TRBJ1-2	13	NA	CASTPDRYYGYTF	TGCGCCAGCACCCCGGACAGATACTATGGCTACACCTTC
TRBV28	NA	TRBJ1-5	13	NA	CASSGQPNQPQHF	TGTGCCAGCAGTGGGCAGCCTAATCAGCCCCAGCATTTT
TRBV19	TRBD2	TRBJ2-1	16	NA	CASSILGTSVYNEQFF	TGTGCCAGTAGTATTTTAGGGACTAGCGTCTACAATGAGCAGTTCTTC
TRBV4-2	NA	TRBJ2-7	13	once	CASSQDYNYEQYF	TGTGCCAGCAGCCAGGACTACAACTACGAGCAGTACTTC
TRBV5-1	TRBD1	TRBJ1-4	14	once	CASSIGTGAEKLFF	TGCGCCAGCAGTATCGGGACAGGGGCCGAAAAACTGTTTTTT
TRBV28	NA	TRBJ2-7	15	NA	CASSLSGTPAYEQYF	TGTGCCAGCAGTCTTTCTGGGACACCTGCCTACGAGCAGTACTTC
TRBV7-9	NA	TRBJ2-5	14	NA	CASSPLRDQETQYF	TGTGCCAGCAGCCCCTTACGGGACCAAGAGACCCAGTACTTC
TRBV7-9	TRBD2	TRBJ2-5	17	NA	CASSPPGTSLRLGPQYF	TGTGCCAGCAGTCCTCCCGGGACTAGCCTCCGGTTAGGGCCCCAGTACTTC